The 23 T cell receptor delta chains below all came from one sample that was sequenced in a study of γδ T cells in repeated Plasmodium falciparum infection. Flow sorting of PBMC yielded separate Vgamma9/Vdelta2+ and Vdelta2-negative gammadelta T cell populations for bulk repertoire analysis. With CATT, TCRdb re-called clones from the multiplex PCR reads. The sample records 75,000 to 100,000 delta-chain clones, 1.4% being singletons. The material sequenced was gamma-delta T cells from blood. These receptors all stem from a pool of human donors (malaria-infected and uninfected, not separated).

As to this clone: A far larger clone is one base from this, pointing to a likely read error. The sample contains more than one DNA sequence encoding this CDR3. The chain combines TRDV2 with TRDJ1; TRDD3 might be the D (6 bases). The J gene comes from matching the DNA to germline here; TCRdb lacks it. From germline, CDR1 is GEAIGNYY and CDR2 EKD. CDR3 size: 13 residues. V lost 3 bases and J 4 bases, leaving 11 bases between the germline ends. The CDR3 reads CACDPLGIDKLIF. CDR3 bases: TGTGCCTGTGACCCCCTGGGGATCGATAAACTCATCTTT.

The gene calls are TRDV1 and TRDJ2; 9 bases line up with TRDD3. TCRdb gives no J gene; it was assigned here by matching the DNA to germline. V was clipped by 1 base and J by 1 base; unmatched bases: 13. CDR1 and CDR2 (germline): TSWWSYY, QGS. The CDR3 runs 20 residues. CDR3 DNA sequence: TGTGCTCTTGGGGAACGAGGGGATACGGTCCTGGTCCTTTTGACAGCACAACTCTTCTTT. It codes for CALGERGDTVLVLLTAQLFF.

This clone showed up many times. This DNA's translation differs at residue 9 from TCRdb's protein, which comes from a much larger clone; a read error is likely, and the protein shown is translated from the DNA. The CDR3 is CALGELVPREPYTDKLIF. The CDR3 bases are TGTGCTCTTGGGGAACTAGTTCCCCGGGAGCCGTACACCGATAAACTCATCTTT. The rearrangement uses TRDV1 and TRDJ1; D not resolved. The CDR3 loop spans 18 amino acids. Germline CDR1 reads TSWWSYY; CDR2 reads QGS. Between the trimmed V and J ends, which lost 0 bases and 0 bases, there was a span of 17 bases.

Worth noting for this clone: With only one base between it and a far larger clone, this is likely a read error. Other nucleotide sequences from this sample produce the same CDR3. This chain links TRDV2 with TRDJ3, with a possible D match to TRDD3 (6 bases). The J gene is absent in TCRdb and was assigned here via DNA matching to germline. Germline CDR1 is GEAIGNYY and CDR2 is EKD. This CDR3 spans 19 amino acids. V shed 5 bases and J shed 3 bases, with 22 bases lying between them. CDR3 bases: TGTGCCTGTGTCCCCGTACTGGGAGATACGGGCTGGGACACCCGACAGATGTTTTTC. Its translation is CACVPVLGDTGWDTRQMFF.

This clone has at least ten counts. A far more abundant clone sits one base away, making this likely a read error. At the DNA level, this CDR3 is encoded by other sequences in the same sample as well. The V gene is TRDV2; the J gene was not called; the table's D call, TRDD3, has no DNA check behind it. The germline V gene has CDR1 GEAIGNYY and CDR2 EKD. The CDR3 length is 15 residues. The CDR3 loop is CACDTLGGGTDKLIF. CDR3 DNA: TGTGCCTGTGACACGCTGGGGGGGGGCACCGATAAGCTCATCTTT.

Worth noting for this clone: A far larger clone lies a single base away; this is likely a read error. The same CDR3 is also encoded by other DNA sequences in this sample. V and J are TRDV1 and TRDJ1; the D is unclear. Germline CDR1 reads TSWWSYY; CDR2 reads QGS. The length of the CDR3 is 13 residues. CDR3 DNA sequence: TGTGCTCTCTGGACCCCGTACACCGATAAACTCATCTTC. Its translation: CALWTPYTDKLIF.

There are a few counts of this clone. TCRdb's entry gives the protein of a much larger clone, which mismatches this DNA's translation at residue 3, likely from a read error; the protein reported here is translated from the DNA. CDR3 coding DNA: TGTGCCCGTGACGCGATGGGGGATACGCCGGATCAGTACACCGATAAACTCATCTTT. Its protein is CARDAMGDTPDQYTDKLIF. V usage is TRDV2 and J usage is TRDJ1; TRDD3 matches at 11 bases. Germline loops: CDR1 GEAIGNYY, CDR2 EKD. CDR3 length: 19 residues.

This clone came up a few times. This is likely an artifact of a read error, given a far larger clone one base away. This same CDR3 is encoded by further DNA sequences in the sample. The rearrangement joins TRDV1 to TRDJ1; the match to TRDD3 covers 10 bases. Here the J gene was assigned by germline matching of the DNA, as TCRdb has none. The CDR3 totals 19 residues. The germline CDR1 and CDR2 sequences are TSWWSYY and QGS. In DNA form, the CDR3 reads TGTGCCCTTGGGGAACCCCCTTTGCTGGGGGATAATTACACCGATAAACTCATCTTT. This gives the protein CALGEPPLLGDNYTDKLIF.

As for this clone: TCRdb pairs this DNA with a much larger clone's protein that differs at residue 15, likely a read error; the protein shown was translated from the DNA. The genes are TRDV1 and TRDJ1; D might be TRDD3 (6 bases). This CDR3 is 21 amino acids long. The ends were cut back, 2 bases at V and 1 base at J, with 29 bases in the middle. Per the germline V gene, CDR1 is TSWWSYY and CDR2 is QGS. CDR3: CALGEFSPAHRGFRSTDKLIF. The DNA for the CDR3 is TGTGCTCTTGGGGAATTTAGCCCAGCACACCGGGGATTCAGATCCACCGATAAACTCATCTTT.

Details on this clone: The amino acid sequence in TCRdb belongs to a much larger clone and departs from this DNA's translation at residue 4, likely a sequencing read error; the sequence shown is translated from the DNA. V and J are TRDV1 and TRDJ1; 13 bases line up with TRDD3. TCRdb supplies no J gene; here it was assigned by aligning the nucleotide sequence to germline. Germline V gives CDR1 TSWWSYY, CDR2 QGS. This CDR3 has 24 amino acids. V was clipped by 7 bases and J by 0 bases; unmatched bases: 29. This chain's CDR3 is CALEGHNFPSRTGGYAPYTDKLIF. CDR3 sequence (DNA): TGTGCTCTTGAGGGACATAACTTCCCATCGAGAACTGGGGGATACGCCCCGTACACCGATAAACTCATCTTT.

This clone was found a few times. It is likely a read error: a sequence one base away is far more abundant. At the DNA level, this CDR3 is encoded by other sequences in the same sample as well. The chain combines TRDV1 with TRDJ1; D perhaps matches TRDD3 (10 bases). Trimming took 9 bases from V and 0 from J, leaving 47 bases between them. The CDR3 runs to 25 residues. CDR1 is TSWWSYY, CDR2 QGS, per germline. In DNA, the CDR3 is TGTGCTCTCTTACCCAAGCCGACCTTCCTACCTCTTTTAATTGTACTGGGGGATTACACCGATAAACTCATCTTT. Protein: CALLPKPTFLPLLIVLGDYTDKLIF.

V is TRDV1 and J is TRDJ1, with 12 bases identical to TRDD3. No J segment appears in TCRdb, so it was assigned here by matching the sequence to germline. This CDR3 region has 23 residues. Germline-derived CDR1 and CDR2 are TSWWSYY and QGS. With V trimmed by 8 bases and J by 0 bases, 28 bases remained unmatched. This CDR3 reads CALSPPGPPGWGIRPLYTDKLIF. The CDR3 DNA sequence: TGTGCTCTTTCCCCCCCCGGGCCCCCAGGCTGGGGGATACGCCCTTTGTACACCGATAAACTCATCTTT.

About this clone: For this DNA, TCRdb reports the protein of a much larger clone, which diverges at residue 3, most likely from a read error; the protein presented here is translated directly from the DNA. The chain carries TRDV2 and TRDJ2; 12 positions agree with TRDD3. The J gene was missing in TCRdb and was found by matching the end of the DNA to germline. The CDR3 is 20 amino acids. Per germline, CDR1 GEAIGNYY and CDR2 EKD. CDR3 protein: CARDPRGPLGDTNLTAQLFF. The CDR3 coding sequence is TGTGCCCGTGACCCCAGAGGTCCTCTGGGGGATACGAATCTGACAGCACAACTCTTCTTT.

About this clone: This DNA translates differently at residue 8 from the TCRdb protein, which is that of a much larger clone; a read error is likely, and the protein shown is the DNA's own translation. This chain joins TRDV1 and TRDJ1; D gene uncertain. The germline gives CDR1 TSWWSYY, CDR2 QGS. The CDR3 sequence is 16 residues long. The V end lost 5 bases, the J end lost 4 bases, and 20 bases lay between the germline ends. As DNA, the CDR3 is TGTGCTCTTGGGATAAGACCCGATAGGAACGGCGATAAACTCATCTTT. It specifies CALGIRPDRNGDKLIF.

Turning to this clone: The protein TCRdb gives is from a much larger clone and does not agree with this DNA's translation at residue 3, likely a read error; the protein shown here comes from the DNA. This sequence joins TRDV2 and TRDJ1; 9 nucleotides align to TRDD3. The J gene comes from matching the DNA to germline here; TCRdb lacks it. The junction had 16 bases not matched to a gene; V was cut back by 9 bases and J by 6 bases. Germline V gives CDR1 GEAIGNYY, CDR2 EKD. The CDR3 is 15 amino acids. The DNA of the CDR3 is TGTGCCCGTGTCCCGTTGGGGGATAAGAGGAATAAACTCATCTTT. This translates into CARVPLGDKRNKLIF.

This clone was picked up a small number of times. The protein given by TCRdb reflects a much larger clone and differs at residue 8 from this DNA's translation, likely from a read error; the protein shown is the DNA's translation. The J gene is TRDJ1, the V gene TRDV2; D is unclear. TCRdb is silent on the J gene; assignment here came from matching the DNA to germline. Trimming shortened V by 3 bases and J by 5 bases, and 15 bases separated the two germline ends. The V gene's germline CDR1 is GEAIGNYY and CDR2 EKD. The CDR3 is 14 amino acids. CDR3 loop: CACDSLTASDKLIF. CDR3 bases: TGTGCCTGTGACTCGCTAACGGCCTCTGATAAACTCATCTTT.

This clone was recorded a few times. TCRdb pairs this DNA with a much larger clone's protein that differs at residue 15, likely a read error; the protein shown was translated from the DNA. The chain is built from TRDV2 and TRDJ1; 13 bases match TRDD3. TCRdb records no J gene; here it was assigned by comparing the DNA to germline. The germline V gene has CDR1 GEAIGNYY and CDR2 EKD. With 1 base clipped from V and 3 bases from J, the junction kept 16 bases outside the gene matches. CDR3 length: 20 amino acids. In DNA, the CDR3 is TGTGCCTGTGACACTAATCAACTGGGGGATACGACGGATTACGCCGATAAACTCATCTTT. It translates to CACDTNQLGDTTDYADKLIF.

This clone was seen more than once but under ten times. A read error is likely here: a far larger clone is one base away. Other nucleotide sequences in the sample specify the same CDR3. The chain carries TRDV2 and TRDJ1; 12 nucleotides agree with TRDD3. As TCRdb names no J gene, one was assigned here on the basis of a DNA match to germline. This CDR3 has 15 amino acids. Germline V lookup: CDR1 GEAIGNYY, CDR2 EKD. In DNA form, the CDR3 reads TGCGCCTGTGACTCCCTGGGGGATACGGACGATAAACTCATCTTT. This gives the protein CACDSLGDTDDKLIF.

A note on this clone: The protein held in TCRdb is that of a much larger clone and does not match this DNA's translation at residue 23, likely because of a read error; the protein shown is translated from the DNA. CDR3 DNA sequence: TGTGCCTTTAGCTCCGTCCATACTTCCTACACACGGAGGGTGGACATACCCAGATATGACACCGATAGACTCATCTTT. Translating gives CAFSSVHTSYTRRVDIPRYDTDRLIF. This rearrangement joins TRDV3 to TRDJ1, with 8 bases lining up with TRDD2. Germline-derived CDR1 and CDR2 are TVYSNPD and GDNSRS (reference sequence). The CDR3 contains 26 residues. The full variable domain, its missing parts supplied by reference TRDV3 and TRDJ1, is CDKVTQSSPDQTVASGSEVVLLCTYDTVYSNPDLFWYRIRPDYSFQFVFYGDNSRSEGADFTQGRFSVKHILTQKAFHLVISPVRTEDSATYYCAFSSVHTSYTRRVDIPRYDTDRLIFGKGTRVTVEP.

This clone was seen ten or more times. A far larger clone lies a single base away; this is likely a read error. Other DNA sequences in the same sample also yield this CDR3. The chain has TRDV2 and TRDJ1; 7 bases match TRDD3. TCRdb offers no J gene call, so here the DNA was matched to germline to obtain one. Germline V gene data show CDR1 as GEAIGNYY and CDR2 as EKD. The CDR3 sequence is 19 residues long. The V gene end was trimmed by 0 bases and the J gene end by 0 bases; junction bases not matched to a gene: 15. This CDR3 reads CACDTVGLGAHSYTDKLIF. CDR3 DNA sequence: TGTGCCTGTGACACCGTAGGGCTGGGGGCACATTCGTACACCGATAAACTCATCTTT.

This clone was detected ten times or more. Other DNA sequences in this sample translate to the same CDR3. The V and J genes are TRDV2 and TRDJ1, with 8 bases identical to TRDD3. CDR3 length: 16 amino acids. Germline CDR1 reads GEAIGNYY; CDR2 reads EKD. Unmatched junction bases numbered 8, after V lost 3 bases and J lost 0 bases. CDR3 DNA: TGTGCCTGTGACGAACTACTGGGGGGATACACCGATAAACTCATCTTT. This gives the protein CACDELLGGYTDKLIF.

Details on this clone: TCRdb lists the protein of a much larger clone for this DNA, which differs at residue 14, so this is likely a read error; the protein given here is translated from the DNA itself. This chain uses TRDV2 with TRDJ1, with 7 bases fitting TRDD3. Germline CDR1 and CDR2: GEAIGNYY and EKD. The length of the CDR3 is 15 residues. The CDR3 nucleotides read TGTGCCTGTGACTCTCGGGGGATGCTGGGCGATAAACTCACCTTT. Its protein is CACDSRGMLGDKLTF.

This clone was counted a few times. TCRdb records a much larger clone's protein for this DNA, with a difference at residue 8 that likely arises from a read error; the protein given is the translation of the DNA. The chain recombines TRDV2 with TRDJ1; perhaps TRDD3 as D (6 bases). Per the germline V gene, CDR1 is GEAIGNYY and CDR2 is EKD. CDR3 length equals 21 residues. Trimming stripped 0 bases from V and 0 bases from J, with 28 bases between. The CDR3 DNA sequence: TGTGCCTGTGACACCGGAATCTGCGCGCTGGGGACTCAGAGGTACACCGATAAACTCATCTTT. It codes for CACDTGICALGTQRYTDKLIF.